This entry concerns a single T cell receptor beta chain. Its antigen is undetermined. The data were obtained in a study of T-cell reconstitution after alpha-beta-depleted transplantation in children. Study results and limitations: Roughly two months post-transplant, alpha-beta T cells reportedly originated from several hundred graft clones that had expanded. At the one-year point after transplant, T-cell counts and TCRbeta diversity were found to come mostly from T cells that had been newly produced.

This CDR3 has 15 amino acids. Trimming took 0 bases from V and 7 from J, leaving 18 bases between them. CDR1 and CDR2 (germline): DFQATT, SNEGSKA (reference sequence). Unique molecular identifiers were built into the TCRbeta library. TCRdb reprocessed the PCR reads with MiXCR, giving one entry per CDR3 protein. This sample yields a few hundred thousand distinct CDR3 sequences, of which over 20% are seen a single time; around a third belongs to the top ten. The rearrangement uses TRBV20-1 and TRBJ2-5; D uncertain. The material sequenced was PBMCs, taken before TCRalphabeta/CD19-depleted stem cell transplant. The origin of this receptor is a boy less than two years old with Wiskott-Aldrich syndrome, due to receive a stem cell transplant. The CDR3 nucleotides are TGCAGTGCTAGAGATACCCGGGCCGCTTGGGGGACCCAGTACTTC. This codes for CSARDTRAAWGTQYF.